The rows below give T cell receptor beta chains drawn from one sample of a study of T cells after yellow fever vaccination. TCRdb re-analysed the 5' RACE reads in MiXCR, keeping a single row per CDR3 protein. The table has 230,000 or so distinct CDR3 sequences, approximately 3.6% seen once. Sample: PBMCs, taken 15 days after the yellow fever booster vaccination. These receptors all come from a young man who received the YFV17D yellow fever vaccine. CDR3s include the opening cysteine and the closing phenylalanine or tryptophan. The D gene is left open where the match is weak. The listing skips clone size in some rows; elsewhere it reads once, few, many or a size class.

many	TRBJ1-4	NA	TRBV4-3	CASSQDLGARGEKLFF	TGCGCCAGCAGCCAAGATCTAGGGGCTCGGGGGGAAAAACTGTTTTTT
many	TRBJ2-7	NA	TRBV7-2	CASSFYRGPTYEQYF	TGTGCCAGCAGCTTCTATAGGGGCCCGACCTACGAGCAGTACTTC
many	TRBJ2-2	NA	TRBV9	CASSVVPGLSDTGELFF	TGTGCCAGCAGCGTAGTCCCCGGGTTGAGTGACACCGGGGAGCTGTTTTTT
many	TRBJ1-2	NA	TRBV3-1	CASSQALDPGGYTF	TGTGCCAGCAGCCAAGCCCTGGACCCGGGGGGCTACACCTTC
many	TRBJ2-3	NA	TRBV20-1	CSARDYERDTQYF	TGCAGTGCTAGAGATTACGAACGAGATACGCAGTATTTT
NA	TRBJ1-2	TRBD1	TRBV4-2	CASSQDIRDRVGYTF	TGTGCCAGCAGCCAAGATATCAGGGACAGGGTTGGCTACACCTTC
NA	TRBJ1-5	TRBD1	TRBV19	CASSITGEIGNQPQHF	TGTGCCAGTAGCATTACAGGGGAAATCGGCAATCAGCCCCAGCATTTT
many	TRBJ2-1	NA	TRBV19	CASSMVGDPNTNEQFF	TGTGCCAGTAGTATGGTAGGGGATCCCAATACGAATGAGCAGTTCTTC
many	TRBJ2-1	TRBD2	TRBV2	CASSESTSGGADEQFF	TGTGCCAGCAGTGAATCTACTAGCGGGGGGGCGGATGAGCAGTTCTTC
many	TRBJ2-3	TRBD2	TRBV5-1	CASSLVPAGFTDTQYF	TGCGCCAGCAGCTTGGTCCCAGCGGGGTTCACAGATACGCAGTATTTT
many	TRBJ2-3	TRBD2	TRBV15	CATSRDHSSGGSSTDTQYF	TGTGCCACCAGCAGAGATCATTCTAGCGGGGGCTCTAGCACAGATACGCAGTATTTT
many	TRBJ2-3	NA	TRBV6-2/TRBV6-3	CASSYSTSTDTQYF	TGTGCCAGCAGTTACTCGACTAGCACAGATACGCAGTATTTT
many	TRBJ1-1	NA	TRBV12-3/TRBV12-4	CASSLLGTTEAFF	TGTGCCAGCAGTTTACTGGGGACCACTGAAGCTTTCTTT
many	TRBJ2-1	NA	TRBV20-1	CSASIRYNEQFF	TGCAGTGCTAGTATACGGTACAATGAGCAGTTCTTC